This TCR beta chain was sequenced in a study of blood T cell repertoires in COVID-19 (TCRdb year 2020). At the level of the whole study: Collaborator samples came from the United States, Italy and Spain and covered acute and convalescent phases of COVID-19. The material from the prospective study consisted of cDNA or gDNA derived from T cells, B-cell-depleted T cells, or PBMCs. The dataset comprised deeply sampled blood TCRbeta repertoires from subjects exposed to, actively infected with, or recovered from COVID-19. The repertoires were made available in a free public database intended to serve as a resource for research on the immune response to SARS-CoV-2. The samples were drawn from the first 160 participants of the ongoing ImmuneRACE study and from some 1,300 subjects provided by 6 global collaborators. The sample metadata nearly always contained a de-identified subject ID, COVID-19 status, age in years and sex. Where available, HLA class I and class II types were obtained from metadata supplied by the sample provider rather than from assay-based typing.

Overall results and qualifications from the work: Clinical and demographic metadata were provided uncurated, with the amount varying by source and participant.

With respect to this clone: The antigen it binds to is not known. No per-base quality is available; no much larger clone lies one base away.

The CDR3, cysteine through phenylalanine, is 15 amino acids long. Kept here is only the CDR3 DNA, which spans 45 bases and is read in frame from base 1. Relative to germline, V is 0 bases shorter and J is 7 bases shorter, with 10 bases between their ends. Per the germline V gene, MNHEY is the CDR1 and SVGAGI is the CDR2. TCRbeta CDR3 regions were amplified from genomic DNA by means of the immunoSEQ Assay, a bias-controlled multiplex PCR. The original pipeline was this. Within the assay, amplification of reference gene primers was used to estimate how many nucleated cells each sample contained. To quantify the absolute abundance of each unique TCRbeta CDR3 rearrangement, sequence reads were collapsed and filtered. Productive Simpson clonality was computed per sample as the square root of Simpson's diversity index over productive rearrangements. The immuneACCESS repertoire file appears here via TCRdb, limited to in-frame rearrangements. These files lack a portion of the clones; in checked studies, under half of the deficit traces to unresolved V genes, and the cause of the others is not known. V, J and clone size were drawn from that table, and D and trimming were deduced from the DNA. This sample has some 200,000 clones in its table, and just over 85% of those were observed once. Of the sample, approximately 6.1% is held by the ten largest clones.

Whole blood was collected in K2EDTA tubes by collaborating institutions according to the institutions' own protocols. For TCRbeta analysis, collaborators shipped samples in one of three forms: frozen whole blood, isolated PBMCs, or DNA extracted from either of those sample types. The sequence links TRBV6-5 to TRBJ1-6; no D segment can be confidently identified. Sequenced material: peripheral blood. The sequence was collected from a man aged 80 or over with acute or convalescent COVID-19. The nucleotide sequence reads as follows: TGTGCCAGCAGTTACTCGAACCGGGAAAATTCACCCCTCCACTTT. The encoded protein is CASSYSNRENSPLHF.